Shown below are 30 T cell receptor beta chains from a single sample sequenced in a study of monozygotic twins with inflammatory bowel disease. TCRdb processed the 5' RACE reads again and assigns one entry to each CDR3 protein, with no DNA. In all, the sample yields 300,000 to 350,000 distinct CDR3 sequences. Sequenced material: blood. These receptors originate from a human donor with ulcerative colitis or Crohn's disease, or a healthy co-twin of an affected twin (not recorded which).

V usage is TRBV7-6 and J usage is TRBJ2-5; the TCRdb call, TRBD1, lacks DNA for checking. The CDR3 totals 18 residues. Per germline, CDR1 SGHVS and CDR2 FNYEAQ. This CDR3 is CASSLGFRDTLARETQYF.

The chain links TRBV5-1 to TRBJ2-7. Germline V lookup: CDR1 SGHRS, CDR2 YFSETQ. This CDR3 contains 11 residues. The CDR3 loop is CASSSFYEQYF.

The rearrangement links TRBV5-6 to TRBJ2-1. The CDR3 is made up of 11 amino acids. Germline V CDR1 and CDR2: SGHDT, YYEEEE. This chain's CDR3 is CASSLGNEQFF.

The rearrangement links TRBV3-1 to TRBJ2-7; no DNA is available, so the TRBD2 call from TCRdb remains unchecked. In germline, CDR1 is LGHDT, CDR2 YNNKEL (reference sequence). The CDR3 spans 15 residues. The CDR3 sequence: CASSQSRLALYEQYF.

The rearrangement uses TRBV24-1 and TRBJ2-2; with no DNA, the TCRdb D assignment of TRBD1 cannot be verified. Germline V lookup: CDR1 KGHDR, CDR2 SFDVKD. The CDR3 extends over 17 amino acids. The CDR3 sequence is CATSDGLWGGNTGELFF.

The rearrangement joins TRBV10-3 to TRBJ1-2. CDR3 size: 13 residues. The V gene's germline CDR1 is ENHRY and CDR2 SYGVKD. The CDR3 protein is CAISELGSDGYTF.

This chain uses TRBV4-3 with TRBJ2-5; TCRdb's D call of TRBD1 is untestable without DNA. The CDR3 covers 16 residues. CDR1 LGHNA and CDR2 YSLEER come from the germline V gene. This CDR3 is CASSQGVVGALGTQYF.

The gene calls are TRBV4-2 and TRBJ2-2; the TCRdb D gene call, TRBD2, has no DNA to confirm it. Germline V gene lookup returns CDR1 LGHNA and CDR2 YNFKEQ. The length of the CDR3 is 16 residues. The CDR3 reads CASSPELAVNTGELFF.

This chain uses TRBV5-1 with TRBJ2-7. Germline CDR1 SGHRS, CDR2 YFSETQ. CDR3 length: 14 residues. The CDR3: CASSLVQRTYEQYF.

V is TRBV28 and J is TRBJ1-5; with no DNA, the TCRdb D assignment of TRBD1 cannot be verified. The CDR3 covers 15 residues. Germline lookup yields CDR1 MDHEN and CDR2 SYDVKM. The chain's CDR3 is CASSSPGPRYQPQHF. Full variable domain (remainder filled in from reference TRBV28 and TRBJ1-5): DVKVTQSSRYLVKRTGEKVFLECVQDMDHENMFWYRQDPGLGLRLIYFSYDVKMKEKGDIPEGYSVSREKKERFSLILESASTNQTSMYLCASSSPGPRYQPQHFGDGTRLSIL.

V is TRBV7-2 and J is TRBJ2-7; lacking DNA, the TRBD1 call made by TCRdb goes unchecked. This CDR3 is 14 amino acids long. CDR1 and CDR2 from the germline V gene are SGHTA and FQGNSA. CDR3 amino acids: CASSLGVGDYEQHF.

V gene TRBV3-1 combines with J gene TRBJ2-2; TCRdb calls TRBD1, which cannot be checked without DNA. The germline CDR1 and CDR2 sequences are LGHDT and YNNKEL (reference sequence). The CDR3 contains 15 residues. The chain's CDR3 is CASSQRGVNTGELFF. Looking up the rest from reference TRBV3-1 and TRBJ2-2 gives the full variable domain: DTAVSQTPKYLVTQMGNDKSIKCEQNLGHDTMYWYKQDSKKFLKIMFSYNNKELIINETVPNRFSPKSPDKAHLNLHINSLELGDSAVYFCASSQRGVNTGELFFGEGSRLTVL.

The V gene is TRBV7-9, the J gene TRBJ2-7; TCRdb outputs TRBD2, but without DNA this stays unchecked. CDR3 length: 14 amino acids. The germline gives CDR1 SEHNR, CDR2 FQNEAQ (reference sequence). The CDR3 sequence: CATRSGSGSYEQYF. Variable domain in full (rest from reference TRBV7-9 and TRBJ2-7): DTGVSQNPRHKITKRGQNVTFRCDPISEHNRLYWYRQTLGQGPEFLTYFQNEAQLEKSRLLSDRFSAERPKGSFSTLEIQRTEQGDSAMYLCATRSGSGSYEQYFGPGTRLTVT.

This rearrangement joins TRBV5-1 to TRBJ2-2. The CDR3 is made up of 12 amino acids. Germline V gene sequence: CDR1 SGHRS, CDR2 YFSETQ. The CDR3 loop reads CASSLQHGELFF.

The genes are TRBV20-1 and TRBJ2-1; TCRdb's D call, TRBD2, is unchecked because there is no DNA. CDR1 DFQATT and CDR2 SNEGSKA come from the germline V gene (reference sequence). The CDR3 covers 17 residues. The CDR3 is CSADRVAGKWSYNEQFF.

This chain connects TRBV5-1 to TRBJ2-5; TCRdb lists TRBD2, though no DNA is available to test this call. Germline V CDR1 and CDR2: SGHRS, YFSETQ. The CDR3 consists of 15 residues. The CDR3 loop reads CASSHLGTGQETQYF.

CDR3 loop: CASSLYVGLGGNTDTQYF. The chain combines TRBV27 with TRBJ2-3; TCRdb proposes TRBD1, but this gene call is untestable without DNA. Germline CDR1 MNHEY, CDR2 SMNVEV (reference sequence). This CDR3 is built from 18 residues.

This chain joins TRBV7-6 and TRBJ2-2; TCRdb's D gene call, TRBD1, goes unchecked for lack of DNA. The germline gives CDR1 SGHVS, CDR2 FNYEAQ. This CDR3 contains 17 residues. The CDR3 is CASSRRSGQGSTGELFF.

The gene calls are TRBV4-3 and TRBJ2-2; the TCRdb call, TRBD1, lacks DNA for checking. Per the germline V gene, CDR1 is LGHNA and CDR2 is YSLEER. The CDR3 is 15 residues long. The CDR3 here is CASSRGGTGTGELFF.

The chain links TRBV20-1 to TRBJ1-4; TCRdb designates TRBD1, a call that cannot be tested without DNA. CDR1 is DFQATT, CDR2 SNEGSKA, per germline (reference sequence). CDR3 size: 11 residues. The CDR3 is CMGQGGEKLFF.

CDR3 protein: CASSQGGTSVTDTQYF. The chain carries TRBV4-2 and TRBJ2-3; absent DNA, TCRdb's TRBD2 call cannot be checked. CDR1 is LGHNA and CDR2 is YNFKEQ in the germline V gene. This CDR3 region has 16 residues.

The genes are TRBV18 and TRBJ2-3; TCRdb's D call, TRBD2, is unchecked because there is no DNA. The CDR3 extends over 17 amino acids. From germline, CDR1 is KGHSH and CDR2 LQKENI. This chain's CDR3 is CASSPVVVGTFKDTQYF.

The rearrangement joins TRBV2 to TRBJ2-1; the D gene TCRdb calls, TRBD1, cannot be checked with no DNA. The germline V gene has CDR1 SNHLY and CDR2 FYNNEI. The CDR3 sequence is 14 residues long. The CDR3 reads CASSVVGTGGEQFF.

This sequence joins TRBV3-1 and TRBJ1-1; the D gene TCRdb calls, TRBD1, cannot be checked with no DNA. This CDR3 comprises 15 residues. Per germline, CDR1 LGHDT and CDR2 YNNKEL (reference sequence). CDR3 protein: CASSQDRRRGTEAFF.

The CDR3 protein is CSARGSGGTYEQYF. The chain links TRBV20-1 to TRBJ2-7; TCRdb outputs TRBD2, but without DNA this stays unchecked. From germline, CDR1 is DFQATT and CDR2 SNEGSKA (reference sequence). The CDR3 consists of 14 residues.

The chain links TRBV5-6 to TRBJ2-2. In germline, CDR1 is SGHDT, CDR2 YYEEEE. This CDR3 spans 15 amino acids. This CDR3 reads CASSLGHTNTGELFF.

The chain has TRBV27 and TRBJ1-2. From germline, CDR1 is MNHEY and CDR2 SMNVEV (reference sequence). This CDR3 is 16 amino acids long. The CDR3 sequence is CASSPLDRPANYGYTF.

V is TRBV6-1 and J is TRBJ2-7; TCRdb names TRBD1, which stays unverified in the absence of DNA. The CDR3 totals 13 residues. The germline CDR1 and CDR2 sequences are MNHNS and SASEGT. CDR3: CASRKGAAYEQYF.

V usage is TRBV15 and J usage is TRBJ2-3; absent DNA, TCRdb's TRBD2 call cannot be checked. The CDR3 consists of 13 residues. From germline, CDR1 is LNHNV and CDR2 YYDKDF (reference sequence). This CDR3 reads CATSYMRENTQYF.

Here the CDR3 reads CAGRGRTDEQFF. The chain joins TRBV12-3 or TRBV12-4 to TRBJ2-1; TCRdb calls TRBD2, which cannot be checked without DNA. The CDR3 runs 12 residues.